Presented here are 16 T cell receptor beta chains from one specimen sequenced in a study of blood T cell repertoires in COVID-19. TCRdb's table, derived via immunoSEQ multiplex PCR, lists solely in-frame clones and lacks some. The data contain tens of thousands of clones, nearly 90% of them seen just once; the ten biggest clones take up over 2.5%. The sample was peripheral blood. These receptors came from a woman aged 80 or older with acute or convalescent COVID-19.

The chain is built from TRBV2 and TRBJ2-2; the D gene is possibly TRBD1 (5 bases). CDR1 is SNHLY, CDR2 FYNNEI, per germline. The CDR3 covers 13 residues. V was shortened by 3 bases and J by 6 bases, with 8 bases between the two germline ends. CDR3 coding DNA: TGTGCCAGCAGTGAGCAGGGCCCCGGGGAGCTGTTTTTT. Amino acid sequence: CASSEQGPGELFF.

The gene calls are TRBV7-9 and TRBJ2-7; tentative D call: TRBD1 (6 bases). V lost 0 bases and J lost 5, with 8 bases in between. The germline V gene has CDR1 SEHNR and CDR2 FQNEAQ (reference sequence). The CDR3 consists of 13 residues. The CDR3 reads CASSLARTDEQYF. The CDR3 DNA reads TGTGCCAGCAGCTTAGCTCGGACAGACGAGCAGTACTTC.

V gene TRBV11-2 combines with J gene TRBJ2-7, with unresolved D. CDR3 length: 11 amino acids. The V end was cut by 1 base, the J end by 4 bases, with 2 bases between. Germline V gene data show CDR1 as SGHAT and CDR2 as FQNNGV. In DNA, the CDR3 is TGTGCCAGCAGCTTAGTATACGAGCAGTACTTC. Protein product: CASSLVYEQYF.

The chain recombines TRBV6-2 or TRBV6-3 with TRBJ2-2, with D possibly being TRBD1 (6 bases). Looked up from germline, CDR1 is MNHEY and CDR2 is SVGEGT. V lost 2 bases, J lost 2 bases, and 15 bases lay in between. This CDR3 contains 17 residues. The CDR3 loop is CASSYEAGQKNTGELFF. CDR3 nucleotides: TGTGCCAGCAGTTACGAAGCCGGACAGAAAAACACCGGGGAGCTGTTTTTT.

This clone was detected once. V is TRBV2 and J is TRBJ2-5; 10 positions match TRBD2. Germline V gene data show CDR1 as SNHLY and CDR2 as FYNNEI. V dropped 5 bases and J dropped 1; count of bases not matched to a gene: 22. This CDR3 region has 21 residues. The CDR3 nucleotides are TGTGCCAGCAGTAAAAGGGGCGGGCTAGCGGGGGAGTTTTCGTCCCAAGAGACCCAGTACTTC. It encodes CASSKRGGLAGEFSSQETQYF.

CDR3 residues: CASSRSSGEETQYF. CDR3 nucleotide sequence: TGTGCCAGCAGCCGCTCTAGCGGGGAAGAGACCCAGTACTTC. This sequence joins TRBV6-5 and TRBJ2-5; 9 bases align to TRBD2. The CDR3 contains 14 residues. Germline-derived CDR1 and CDR2 are MNHEY and SVGAGI. V dropped 6 bases and J dropped 3; count of bases not matched to a gene: 5.

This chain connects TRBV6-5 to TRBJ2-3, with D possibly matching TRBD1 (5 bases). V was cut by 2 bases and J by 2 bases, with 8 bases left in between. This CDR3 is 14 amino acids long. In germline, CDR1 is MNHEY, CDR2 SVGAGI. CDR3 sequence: CASSYGAYTDTQYF. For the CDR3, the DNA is TGTGCCAGCAGTTACGGGGCTTACACAGATACGCAGTATTTT.

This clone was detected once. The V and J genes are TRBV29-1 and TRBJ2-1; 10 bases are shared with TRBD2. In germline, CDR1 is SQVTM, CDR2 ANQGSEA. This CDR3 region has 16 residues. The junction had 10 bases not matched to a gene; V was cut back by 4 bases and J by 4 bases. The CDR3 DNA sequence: TGCAGCGTTGCCCGTGGGCTAGCGGGGGATTACAATGAGCAGTTCTTC. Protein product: CSVARGLAGDYNEQFF.

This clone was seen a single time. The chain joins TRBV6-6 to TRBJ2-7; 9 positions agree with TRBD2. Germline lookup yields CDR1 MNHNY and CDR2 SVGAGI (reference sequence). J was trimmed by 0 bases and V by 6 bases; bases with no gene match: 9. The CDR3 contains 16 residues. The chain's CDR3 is CASRANPTSGSYEQYF. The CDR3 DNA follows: TGTGCCAGCAGAGCCAACCCGACTAGCGGCTCCTACGAGCAGTACTTC.

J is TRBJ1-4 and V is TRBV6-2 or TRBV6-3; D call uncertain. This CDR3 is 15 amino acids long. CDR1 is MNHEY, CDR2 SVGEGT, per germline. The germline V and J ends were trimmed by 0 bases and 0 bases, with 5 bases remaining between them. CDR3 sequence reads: CASSYSSSTNEKLFF. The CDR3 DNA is TGTGCCAGCAGTTACTCAAGCTCAACTAATGAAAAACTGTTTTTT.

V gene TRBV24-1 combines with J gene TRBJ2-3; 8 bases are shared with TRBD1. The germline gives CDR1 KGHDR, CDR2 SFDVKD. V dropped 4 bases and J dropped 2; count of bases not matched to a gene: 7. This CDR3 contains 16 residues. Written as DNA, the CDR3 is TGTGCCACCAGTGAAGCCGGGACAGGATACACAGATACGCAGTATTTT. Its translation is CATSEAGTGYTDTQYF.

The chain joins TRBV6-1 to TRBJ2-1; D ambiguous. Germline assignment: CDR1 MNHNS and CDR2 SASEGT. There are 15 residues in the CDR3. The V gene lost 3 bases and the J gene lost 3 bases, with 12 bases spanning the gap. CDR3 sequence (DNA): TGTGCCAGCAGTGACCGGCTAGATTTCTACAATGAGCAGTTCTTC. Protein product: CASSDRLDFYNEQFF.

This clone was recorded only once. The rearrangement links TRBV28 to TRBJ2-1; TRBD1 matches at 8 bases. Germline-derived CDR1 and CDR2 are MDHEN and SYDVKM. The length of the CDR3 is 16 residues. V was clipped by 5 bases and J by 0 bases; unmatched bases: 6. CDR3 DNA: TGTGCCAGCAGTCGGACAGGGCTGAGCTCCTACAATGAGCAGTTCTTC. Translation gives CASSRTGLSSYNEQFF.

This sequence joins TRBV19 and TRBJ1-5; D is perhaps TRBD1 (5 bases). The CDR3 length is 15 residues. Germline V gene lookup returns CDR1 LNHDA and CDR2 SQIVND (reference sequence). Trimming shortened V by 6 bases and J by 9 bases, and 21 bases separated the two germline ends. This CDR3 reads CASSLPDTVEGPQHF. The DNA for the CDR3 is TGTGCCAGTAGCCTTCCGGACACGGTGGAAGGGCCCCAGCATTTT.

The CDR3 DNA follows: TGTGCCAGCAGCCGCGGGACCGTGGGAAACACCATATATTTT. Translated, it gives CASSRGTVGNTIYF. V and J are TRBV2 and TRBJ1-3, with a weak D call TRBD1 (5 bases). Germline assignment: CDR1 SNHLY and CDR2 FYNNEI. The CDR3 contains 14 residues. The V and J ends lost 6 bases and 4 bases respectively, with 13 bases between them.

In nucleotides, the CDR3 is TGTGCCAGCAGTAAGGATGCGACATCCTACGAGCAGTACTTC. It yields the protein CASSKDATSYEQYF. The V call is TRBV6-2 or TRBV6-3, the J call TRBJ2-7, with unresolved D. This CDR3 has 14 amino acids. V was cut by 5 bases and J by 1 base, with 12 bases left in between. CDR1 MNHEY and CDR2 SVGEGT come from the germline V gene.